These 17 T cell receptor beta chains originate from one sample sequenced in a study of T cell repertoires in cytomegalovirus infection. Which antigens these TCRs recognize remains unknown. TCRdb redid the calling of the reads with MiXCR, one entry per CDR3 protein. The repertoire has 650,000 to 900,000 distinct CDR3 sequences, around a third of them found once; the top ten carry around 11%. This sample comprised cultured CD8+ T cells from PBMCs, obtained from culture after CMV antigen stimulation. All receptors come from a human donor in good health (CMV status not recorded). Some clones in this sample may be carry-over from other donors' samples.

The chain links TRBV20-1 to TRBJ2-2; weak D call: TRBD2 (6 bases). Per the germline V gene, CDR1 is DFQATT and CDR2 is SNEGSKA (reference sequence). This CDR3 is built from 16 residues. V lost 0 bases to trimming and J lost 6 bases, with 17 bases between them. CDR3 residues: CSARDLEGSRAGELFF. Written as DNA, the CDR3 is TGCAGTGCTAGAGATCTGGAGGGGTCGAGGGCCGGGGAGCTGTTTTTT.

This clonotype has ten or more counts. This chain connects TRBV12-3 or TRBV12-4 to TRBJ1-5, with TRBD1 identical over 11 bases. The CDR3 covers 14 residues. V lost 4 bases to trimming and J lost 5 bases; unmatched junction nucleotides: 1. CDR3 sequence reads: CASSWGQGDQPQHF. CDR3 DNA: TGTGCCAGCAGTTGGGGACAGGGGGATCAGCCCCAGCATTTT.

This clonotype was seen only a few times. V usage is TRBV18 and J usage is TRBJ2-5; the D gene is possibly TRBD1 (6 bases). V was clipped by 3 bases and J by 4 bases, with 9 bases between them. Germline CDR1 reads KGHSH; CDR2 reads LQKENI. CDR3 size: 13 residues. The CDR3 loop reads CASSPDSGETQYF. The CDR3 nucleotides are TGTGCCAGCTCACCGGACAGCGGAGAGACCCAGTACTTC.

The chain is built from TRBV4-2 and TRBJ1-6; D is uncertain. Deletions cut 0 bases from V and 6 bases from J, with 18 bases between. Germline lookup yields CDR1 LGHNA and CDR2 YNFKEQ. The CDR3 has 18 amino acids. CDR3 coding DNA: TGTGCCAGCAGCCAAGATCTATTCACGAGCAGCCGTAATTCACCCCTCCACTTT. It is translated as CASSQDLFTSSRNSPLHF.

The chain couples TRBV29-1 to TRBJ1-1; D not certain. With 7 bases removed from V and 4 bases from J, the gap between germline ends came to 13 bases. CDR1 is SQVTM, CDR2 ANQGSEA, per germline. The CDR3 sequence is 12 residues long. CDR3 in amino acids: CSAGREGTEAFF. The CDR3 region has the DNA TGCAGCGCCGGAAGGGAAGGCACTGAAGCTTTCTTT.

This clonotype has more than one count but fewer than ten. CDR3 in amino acids: CASSLQGRDEQFF. In DNA, the CDR3 is TGTGCCAGCAGCCTACAGGGAAGGGATGAGCAGTTCTTC. This chain joins TRBV7-8 and TRBJ2-1, with D perhaps TRBD1 (6 bases). Germline CDR1 reads SGHVS; CDR2 reads FQNEAQ. There are 13 residues in the CDR3. V was shortened by 5 bases and J by 8 bases, with 13 bases between the two germline ends.

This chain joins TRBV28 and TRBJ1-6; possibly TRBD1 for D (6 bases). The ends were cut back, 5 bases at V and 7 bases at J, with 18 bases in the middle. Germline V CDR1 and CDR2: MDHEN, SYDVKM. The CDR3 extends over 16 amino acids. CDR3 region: CASSQLQGAGNSPLHF. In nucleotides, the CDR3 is TGTGCCAGCAGTCAACTACAGGGAGCTGGGAATTCACCCCTCCACTTT.

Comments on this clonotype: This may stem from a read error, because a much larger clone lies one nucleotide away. The CDR3 here is CASGFGTGTSGRYEQYV. The DNA for the CDR3 is TGTGCCAGCGGCTTTGGAACTGGGACTAGTGGGAGGTACGAGCAGTACGTC. The V gene is TRBV7-2, the J gene TRBJ2-7; 8 bases line up with TRBD2. CDR3 length: 17 amino acids. CDR1 is SGHTA, CDR2 FQGNSA, per germline.

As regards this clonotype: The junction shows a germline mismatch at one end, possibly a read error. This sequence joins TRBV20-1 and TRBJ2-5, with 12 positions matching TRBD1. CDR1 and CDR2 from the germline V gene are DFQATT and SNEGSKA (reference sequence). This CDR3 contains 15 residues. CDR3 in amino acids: CSARGGTGGEKTQYF. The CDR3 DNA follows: TGCAGTGCCAGAGGGGGGACAGGGGGCGAAAAGACCCAGTACTTC.

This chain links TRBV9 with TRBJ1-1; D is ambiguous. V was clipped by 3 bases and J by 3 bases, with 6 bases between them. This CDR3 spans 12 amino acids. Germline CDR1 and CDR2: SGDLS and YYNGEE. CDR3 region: CASSGAYTEAFF. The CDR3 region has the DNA TGTGCCAGCAGCGGGGCTTACACTGAAGCTTTCTTT.

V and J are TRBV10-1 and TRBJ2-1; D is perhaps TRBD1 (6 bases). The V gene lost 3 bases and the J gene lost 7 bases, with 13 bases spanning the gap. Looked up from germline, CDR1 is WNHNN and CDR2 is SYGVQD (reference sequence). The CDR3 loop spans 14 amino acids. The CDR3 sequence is CASSDPGVGNEQFF. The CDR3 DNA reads TGCGCCAGCAGTGACCCAGGGGTGGGGAATGAGCAGTTCTTC.

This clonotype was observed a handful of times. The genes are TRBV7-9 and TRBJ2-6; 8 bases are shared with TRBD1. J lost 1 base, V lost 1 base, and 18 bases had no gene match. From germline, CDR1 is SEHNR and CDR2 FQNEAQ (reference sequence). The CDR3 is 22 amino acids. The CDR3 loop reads CASSLGLTGEVVTRSGANVLTF. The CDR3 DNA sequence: TGTGCCAGCAGCTTAGGCCTGACAGGGGAAGTTGTTACTCGGTCTGGGGCCAACGTCCTGACTTTC.

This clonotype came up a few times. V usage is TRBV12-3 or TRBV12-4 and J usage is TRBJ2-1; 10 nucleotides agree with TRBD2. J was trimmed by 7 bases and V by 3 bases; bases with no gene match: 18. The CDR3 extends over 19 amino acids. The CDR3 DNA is TGTGCCAGCAGTTTTTCCCCCAGTCAGCGGGGGGGCCTTAAGAATGAGCAGTTCTTC. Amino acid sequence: CASSFSPSQRGGLKNEQFF.

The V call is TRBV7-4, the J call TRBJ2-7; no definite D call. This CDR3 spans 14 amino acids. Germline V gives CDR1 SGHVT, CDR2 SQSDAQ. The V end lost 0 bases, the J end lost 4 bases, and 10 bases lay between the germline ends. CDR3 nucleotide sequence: TGTGCCAGCAGCTTAGCGGCCCAGGCATACGAGCAGTACTTC. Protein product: CASSLAAQAYEQYF.

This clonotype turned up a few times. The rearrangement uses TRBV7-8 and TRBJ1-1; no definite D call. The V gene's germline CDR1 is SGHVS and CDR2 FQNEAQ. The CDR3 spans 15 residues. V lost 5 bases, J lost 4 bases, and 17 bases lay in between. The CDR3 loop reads CASSPGREEGTEAFF. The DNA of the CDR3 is TGTGCCAGCAGCCCGGGCCGTGAAGAGGGCACTGAAGCTTTCTTT.

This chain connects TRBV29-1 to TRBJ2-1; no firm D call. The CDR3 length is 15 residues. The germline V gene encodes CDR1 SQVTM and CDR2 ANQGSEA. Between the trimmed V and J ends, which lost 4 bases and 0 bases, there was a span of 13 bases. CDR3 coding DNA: TGCAGCGTTGTAGGACCTTCGAGCTCCTACAATGAGCAGTTCTTC. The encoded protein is CSVVGPSSSYNEQFF.

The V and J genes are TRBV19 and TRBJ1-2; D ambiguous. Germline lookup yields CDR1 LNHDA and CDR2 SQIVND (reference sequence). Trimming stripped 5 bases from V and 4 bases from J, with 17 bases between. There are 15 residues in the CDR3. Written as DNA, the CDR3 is TGTGCCAGTAGTCCGACCGGTGGACCAATCTATGGCTACACCTTC. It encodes CASSPTGGPIYGYTF.